This passage covers 21 T cell receptor beta chains from one sample sequenced in a study of monozygotic twins with inflammatory bowel disease. Reprocessing the 5' RACE reads, TCRdb reports a single entry for every CDR3 protein and omits DNA. The repertoire table contains 300,000 to 400,000 distinct CDR3 sequences. The sequencing sample was made of blood. These TCRs come from a human donor with ulcerative colitis or Crohn's disease, or a healthy co-twin of an affected twin (not recorded which).

This chain joins TRBV7-2 and TRBJ2-5; TCRdb's D gene call, TRBD2, goes unchecked for lack of DNA. The CDR3 length is 15 residues. CDR1 and CDR2 (germline): SGHTA, FQGNSA. The CDR3 here is CASSFLGRRGETQYF.

The rearrangement joins TRBV6-1 to TRBJ2-3. The CDR3 covers 14 residues. Looked up from germline, CDR1 is MNHNS and CDR2 is SASEGT. The CDR3 reads CASSERPRPDTQYF.

The chain recombines TRBV10-3 with TRBJ1-4; TCRdb gives TRBD1 as the D gene, but with no DNA this cannot be confirmed. Per germline, CDR1 ENHRY and CDR2 SYGVKD. The CDR3 contains 12 residues. This CDR3 is CAIGQEDEKLFF.

CDR3 region: CASSLDRLAGELFF. V and J are TRBV5-1 and TRBJ2-2; TCRdb reports TRBD1, a call that lacks DNA to check it against. There are 14 residues in the CDR3. Germline CDR1 SGHRS, CDR2 YFSETQ.

The chain links TRBV20-1 to TRBJ2-7; there is no DNA to check the TCRdb D call of TRBD1. CDR1 DFQATT and CDR2 SNEGSKA come from the germline V gene (reference sequence). The CDR3 runs 15 residues. CDR3 sequence reads: CSASPARDRGYEQYF.

The genes are TRBV20-1 and TRBJ1-2; there is no DNA to check the TCRdb D call of TRBD1. The CDR3 spans 13 residues. Per germline, CDR1 DFQATT and CDR2 SNEGSKA (reference sequence). The CDR3 here is CSARQGDNYGYTF.

The V gene is TRBV5-6, the J gene TRBJ1-4. Looked up from germline, CDR1 is SGHDT and CDR2 is YYEEEE. This CDR3 spans 13 amino acids. The CDR3 sequence is CASSLSGIEKLFF.

The rearrangement links TRBV20-1 to TRBJ2-7; the D call of TRBD1 rests on TCRdb alone, since no DNA is present to check it. Germline loops: CDR1 DFQATT, CDR2 SNEGSKA (reference sequence). This CDR3 is 14 amino acids long. The CDR3 reads CSASTTGTFGEQYF.

The chain has TRBV5-5 and TRBJ2-1; there is no DNA to check the TCRdb D call of TRBD2. CDR3 length equals 16 residues. Germline V lookup: CDR1 SGHKS, CDR2 YYEKEE (reference sequence). The CDR3: CASSLVGALRDNEQFF. The whole variable domain, filled in from reference TRBV5-5 and TRBJ2-1, reads DAGVTQSPTHLIKTRGQQVTLRCSPISGHKSVSWYQQVLGQGPQFIFQYYEKEERGRGNFPDRFSARQFPNYSSELNVNALLLGDSALYLCASSLVGALRDNEQFFGPGTRLTVL.

The chain couples TRBV3-1 to TRBJ2-7. The CDR3 runs 14 residues. From germline, CDR1 is LGHDT and CDR2 YNNKEL (reference sequence). This chain's CDR3 is CASSRLESSYEQYF.

The gene calls are TRBV5-5 and TRBJ2-3; TCRdb's D call of TRBD1 is untestable without DNA. Germline CDR1 reads SGHKS; CDR2 reads YYEKEE (reference sequence). This CDR3 has 13 amino acids. The chain's CDR3 is CASSRTGPDTQYF.

The CDR3 loop is CASSPLDRWNSPLHF. V and J are TRBV7-9 and TRBJ1-6; TCRdb's assignment of TRBD1 cannot be checked, as there is no DNA. The CDR3 contains 15 residues. The germline V gene encodes CDR1 SEHNR and CDR2 FQNEAQ (reference sequence).

The rearrangement uses TRBV6-1 and TRBJ1-5; TCRdb's assignment of TRBD1 cannot be checked, as there is no DNA. The germline V gene encodes CDR1 MNHNS and CDR2 SASEGT. CDR3 length: 14 amino acids. The chain's CDR3 is CASRGPGAAGPQHF.

The chain couples TRBV20-1 to TRBJ2-2; the TCRdb call, TRBD1, lacks DNA for checking. This CDR3 has 15 residues. Germline assignment: CDR1 DFQATT and CDR2 SNEGSKA (reference sequence). CDR3: CSAREPLSNTGELFF.

The chain uses TRBV12-3 or TRBV12-4 and TRBJ2-3; without DNA, the TCRdb call of TRBD1 cannot be checked. The CDR3 is 14 residues long. CDR3 protein: CASIRQGGADTQYF.

The chain uses TRBV9 and TRBJ1-2; TCRdb indicates TRBD1, and absent DNA this call remains unverified. Germline V gene lookup returns CDR1 SGDLS and CDR2 YYNGEE. There are 14 residues in the CDR3. This chain's CDR3 is CASSVGDANYGYTF. Variable domain in full (rest from reference TRBV9 and TRBJ1-2): DSGVTQTPKHLITATGQRVTLRCSPRSGDLSVYWYQQSLDQGLQFLIQYYNGEERAKGNILERFSAQQFPDLHSELNLSSLELGDSALYFCASSVGDANYGYTFGSGTRLTVV.

The chain employs TRBV25-1 and TRBJ1-1; TCRdb's D call, TRBD1, is unchecked because there is no DNA. The CDR3 has 14 residues. In germline, CDR1 is MGHDK, CDR2 SYGVNS. The CDR3 spells CASSKTGMNTEAFF.

The genes are TRBV4-2 and TRBJ2-7; TCRdb designates TRBD1, a call that cannot be tested without DNA. The CDR3 runs to 14 residues. Germline V CDR1 and CDR2: LGHNA, YNFKEQ. CDR3 sequence reads: CASSQEPRVGEQYF.

The V gene is TRBV5-6, the J gene TRBJ1-2. Looked up from germline, CDR1 is SGHDT and CDR2 is YYEEEE. CDR3 size: 15 residues. The CDR3 here is CASSYRPSDWDGYTF.

This rearrangement joins TRBV5-6 to TRBJ2-3. This CDR3 is built from 15 residues. Germline V lookup: CDR1 SGHDT, CDR2 YYEEEE. CDR3 amino acids: CASSLIGSPPDTQYF.

The chain joins TRBV12-3 or TRBV12-4 to TRBJ2-7. This CDR3 region has 12 residues. CDR3 loop: CASSSHPYEQYF.